The entry below describes one T cell receptor beta chain. The antigen is undetermined. The entry originates in a study of T cell responses to AZD1222 COVID-19 vaccine. About the study: Analyses pooled second doses at about 4 or about 12 weeks.

CDR3 length: 14 amino acids. The V gene's germline CDR1 is SGHVS and CDR2 FQNEAQ. V was cut by 0 bases and J by 5 bases, with 10 bases left in between. TCRdb's copy holds only in-frame clones and misses some; the assay was immunoSEQ multiplex PCR. The table lists about 120,000 clones, 70% to 90% of them singletons. Study results and caveats: Within unmutated variant regions lay the reported targets of nearly half of spike-specific TCRs. The sample set comprised mostly white British donors with more females, and clonal diversity was possibly underestimated.

The TCR originated in an adult in good health. This material consisted of peripheral blood, taken on day 0 of AZD1222 vaccination. The chain is built from TRBV7-8 and TRBJ2-5; D call uncertain. For the CDR3, the DNA is TGTGCCAGCAGCTTAGCCGAGAATTTGGAGACCCAGTACTTC. Its translation is CASSLAENLETQYF.